One and the same sample provided the 10 T cell receptor beta chains below, sequenced in a study of early T cells in non-severe SARS-CoV-2 infection. TCRdb itself ran the 5' RACE reads through MiXCR, one entry per CDR3 protein. Altogether tens of thousands of distinct CDR3 sequences are present, 5% to 6% being singletons, with the ten largest covering roughly 15%. Sequenced material: whole blood, taken at baseline. These receptors were taken from an adult who was a healthcare worker with PCR-confirmed SARS-CoV-2 infection or an uninfected control (not recorded which).

This clonotype was seen a few times. J is TRBJ2-2 and V is TRBV3-1, with 10 bases fitting TRBD1. The CDR3 is 14 amino acids. V lost 4 bases and J lost 4; bases outside the gene matches: 0. Germline assignment: CDR1 LGHDT and CDR2 YNNKEL (reference sequence). DNA for the CDR3: TGTGCCAGCAGCCGGGACAGGGGCACCGGGGAGCTGTTTTTT. Its translation is CASSRDRGTGELFF.

V and J are TRBV29-1 and TRBJ2-1; D is uncertain. The CDR3 has 12 amino acids. Germline V CDR1 and CDR2: SQVTM, ANQGSEA. V dropped 4 bases and J dropped 2 bases, with 6 bases sitting between them. The CDR3 DNA follows: TGCAGCGTTGTAAGGGCCTACAATGAGCAGTTCTTC. It specifies CSVVRAYNEQFF.

This chain links TRBV5-1 with TRBJ1-6, with no clear D. The germline gives CDR1 SGHRS, CDR2 YFSETQ. Trimming stripped 3 bases from V and 8 bases from J, with 15 bases between. CDR3 size: 15 residues. CDR3 coding DNA: TGCGCCAGCAGCTCATCAGGTCGCGGGGATTCACCCCTCCACTTT. Protein sequence: CASSSSGRGDSPLHF.

The sample holds a few counts of this clonotype. The genes are TRBV7-9 and TRBJ2-7; D remains unclear. Germline-derived CDR1 and CDR2 are SEHNR and FQNEAQ (reference sequence). This CDR3 is 12 amino acids long. Trimming removed 5 bases from V and 6 bases from J, with 11 bases in between. The CDR3 region is CASSTGSSEQYF. The CDR3 DNA reads TGTGCCAGCAGCACTGGTAGTTCCGAGCAGTACTTC.

This clonotype appeared a few times. Here the CDR3 DNA reads TGTGCCAGCACCAGAGGTTTGGATGAGCAGTTCTTC. Protein: CASTRGLDEQFF. The chain recombines TRBV7-2 with TRBJ2-1; D is ambiguous. CDR1 and CDR2 (germline): SGHTA, FQGNSA. The CDR3 consists of 12 residues. Trimming stripped 7 bases from V and 8 bases from J, with 12 bases between.

The chain has TRBV12-3 or TRBV12-4 and TRBJ2-3, with a tentative D call TRBD2 (7 bases). V was pared by 6 bases and J by 0 bases, with 13 bases between. CDR3 length equals 15 residues. The CDR3 DNA follows: TGTGCCAGCAGCCGGGGGGACACTAGCACAGATACGCAGTATTTT. Translation gives CASSRGDTSTDTQYF.

The rearrangement links TRBV29-1 to TRBJ1-1; TRBD1 matches at 7 bases. V lost 4 bases to trimming and J lost 6 bases; unmatched junction nucleotides: 2. This CDR3 contains 11 residues. The germline CDR1 and CDR2 sequences are SQVTM and ANQGSEA. CDR3 in amino acids: CSVAQGAEAFF. In DNA, the CDR3 is TGCAGCGTTGCCCAGGGGGCTGAAGCTTTCTTT.

A few counts support this clonotype. This chain uses TRBV3-1 with TRBJ1-1; tentative D call: TRBD1 (6 bases). Trimming removed 4 bases from V and 0 bases from J, with 12 bases in between. The CDR3 totals 15 residues. CDR1 and CDR2 from the germline V gene are LGHDT and YNNKEL (reference sequence). This CDR3 is CASSPLTGLNTEAFF. DNA of the CDR3: TGTGCCAGCAGCCCGCTGACAGGTCTGAACACTGAAGCTTTCTTT.

Many counts were recorded for this clonotype. V usage is TRBV18 and J usage is TRBJ2-1, with 8 bases aligning to TRBD1. The junction had 8 bases not matched to a gene; V was cut back by 3 bases and J by 7 bases. The CDR3 contains 15 residues. CDR1 is KGHSH and CDR2 is LQKENI in the germline V gene. CDR3 coding DNA: TGTGCCAGCTCACCGATAGCAGGGGGCCGGAATGAGCAGTTCTTC. It yields the protein CASSPIAGGRNEQFF. The variable domain in full, with the rest retrieved from reference TRBV18 and TRBJ2-1, is NAGVMQNPRHLVRRRGQEARLRCSPMKGHSHVYWYRQLPEEGLKFMVYLQKENIIDESGMPKERFSAEFPKEGPSILRIQQVVRGDSAAYFCASSPIAGGRNEQFFGPGTRLTVL.

This clonotype was counted many times. The genes are TRBV5-1 and TRBJ2-5, with TRBD1 as a possible D gene (6 bases). V was clipped by 7 bases and J by 5 bases, with 21 bases between them. Germline assignment: CDR1 SGHRS and CDR2 YFSETQ. This CDR3 contains 15 residues. DNA for the CDR3: TGCGCCAGCTTCTTAGCGACAGGCCCCACCGAGACCCAGTACTTC. Its translation is CASFLATGPTETQYF.